The 8 T cell receptor beta chains in this list originate from one sample, sequenced in a study of cytotoxic CD8 clonotypes in ibrutinib-treated CLL listed by TCRdb under 2021. What this sample's time point label stands for: about twelve months on ibrutinib. Library prep was done by the immunoSEQ multiplex PCR assay. TCRdb limited this immuneACCESS table to in-frame rearrangements with V and J called. A share of clones is missing; checked studies link under half to unresolved V genes, and the rest is unexplained. Across this sample there are about 140,000 clones, with roughly 77% seen only once. Together, the top ten hold 25% to 30% of the sample. This specimen consisted of PBMCs, obtained after 12 months of ibrutinib treatment. These TCRs come from a human donor with chronic lymphocytic leukemia.

The chain carries TRBV2 and TRBJ2-2; the D is unclear. CDR1 SNHLY and CDR2 FYNNEI come from the germline V gene. CDR3 size: 14 residues. Trimming cost V 8 bases and J 0 bases, with 10 bases left between them. This chain's CDR3 is CASRFEANTGELFF. The CDR3 region has the DNA TGTGCCAGCCGGTTCGAGGCGAACACCGGGGAGCTGTTTTTT.

The rearrangement joins TRBV10-3 to TRBJ2-2; D might be TRBD1 (7 bases). The CDR3 runs 17 residues. Deletions cut 6 bases from V and 0 bases from J, with 17 bases between. Germline lookup yields CDR1 ENHRY and CDR2 SYGVKD. The CDR3 spells CAIRLAPGGSNTGELFF. CDR3 bases: TGTGCCATCAGACTCGCTCCAGGGGGGTCGAACACCGGGGAGCTGTTTTTT.

This chain uses TRBV30 with TRBJ1-1, with D possibly TRBD1 on 6 matching bases. V was clipped by 5 bases and J by 2 bases, with 12 bases between them. The CDR3 contains 13 residues. Germline V gene lookup returns CDR1 GTSNPN and CDR2 SVGIG (reference sequence). The CDR3 DNA sequence: TGTGCCTGGGTCCGACAGGATAACACTGAAGCTTTCTTT. It specifies CAWVRQDNTEAFF.

This chain joins TRBV20-1 and TRBJ2-1; 7 bases map to TRBD1. V gave up 7 bases and J gave up 8 bases; unmatched junction bases: 5. The germline V gene has CDR1 DFQATT and CDR2 SNEGSKA (reference sequence). This CDR3 contains 11 residues. The chain's CDR3 is CSVWTGYEQFF. The CDR3 bases are TGCAGTGTATGGACAGGCTATGAGCAGTTCTTC.

This chain joins TRBV10-3 and TRBJ2-7; 9 positions agree with TRBD2. Trimming at V came to 1 base and at J to 0 bases, leaving 10 bases not matched to a gene. The CDR3 runs to 18 residues. The germline V gene encodes CDR1 ENHRY and CDR2 SYGVKD. CDR3 DNA: TGTGCCATCAGTGAGTTAGCGGGAGCTCCCGTTAGCTCCTACGAGCAGTACTTC. As protein: CAISELAGAPVSSYEQYF.

The V call is TRBV6-4, the J call TRBJ1-5; 10 bases match TRBD1. Per germline, CDR1 MRHNA and CDR2 SNTAGT. The CDR3 is 15 amino acids. J lost 5 bases, V lost 0 bases, and 1 base had no gene match. The CDR3 DNA follows: TGTGCCAGCAGTGACTCGACAGGGGGCCATCAGCCCCAGCATTTT. Protein product: CASSDSTGGHQPQHF.

This chain connects TRBV5-1 to TRBJ2-7; a possible D gene is TRBD2 (5 bases). The CDR3 extends over 14 amino acids. The ends were cut back, 7 bases at V and 0 bases at J, with 14 bases in the middle. Germline CDR1 is SGHRS and CDR2 is YFSETQ. CDR3 in amino acids: CASSGLQNSYEQYF. CDR3 sequence (DNA): TGCGCCAGCTCGGGGTTGCAGAACTCCTACGAGCAGTACTTC.

V gene TRBV10-3 combines with J gene TRBJ2-3; no firm D call. The V gene lost 0 bases and the J gene lost 6 bases, with 7 bases spanning the gap. In germline, CDR1 is ENHRY, CDR2 SYGVKD. This CDR3 comprises 13 residues. The CDR3 DNA reads as TGTGCCATCAGTGAGTCGAGCGCGGATACGCAGTATTTT. It translates to CAISESSADTQYF.